This T cell receptor (beta chain) was profiled in a study of blood T cell repertoires in COVID-19 (dated by TCRdb to 2020 to 2022). For context, the study as a whole: Collaborator samples came from the United States, Italy and Spain and covered acute and convalescent phases of COVID-19. Where available, HLA class I and class II types were obtained from metadata supplied by the sample provider rather than from assay-based typing. Samples were obtained from the ongoing ImmuneRACE study (first 160 participants) and from 1,254 subjects provided by 6 global collaborators. The prospective study material was composed of cDNA or gDNA derived from T cells, B-cell-depleted T cells, or PBMCs. A de-identified subject ID, COVID-19 status, age in years and sex were almost always included in the sample metadata. The dataset comprised deeply sampled blood TCRbeta repertoires from subjects exposed to, actively infected with, or recovered from COVID-19. The repertoires were released in a freely available public database intended as a resource for research on the immune response to SARS-CoV-2. The paper as a whole reports these results and caveats: The amount of clinical and demographic metadata varied by source and participant and was provided uncurated.

As for this clone: Its antigen is currently not known. It has no much larger one-base neighbor in the sample; base qualities were not kept.

Enrolling through a virtual design, the prospective study's participants ranged in age from about 18 to 89 years and lived across about two dozen United States geographic areas. In the prospective study, cohorts were assigned on the basis of participant-reported clinical history obtained from a screening survey and a study questionnaire. In the prospective study, mobile phlebotomists collected whole blood, serum and a nasopharyngeal or oropharyngeal swab from each participant. Participants in the prospective study had the option to provide additional blood draws and questionnaires over a roughly two-month period. Blood samples from the prospective study were shipped frozen or at room temperature prior to DNA extraction. TCRbeta CDR3 regions were amplified from genomic DNA by means of the immunoSEQ Assay, a bias-controlled multiplex PCR. Per the original workflow: The number of nucleated cells in each sample was estimated from the amplification of reference gene primers within the assay. To quantify the absolute abundance of each unique TCRbeta CDR3 rearrangement, sequence reads were collapsed and filtered. For each sample, productive Simpson clonality was calculated as the square root of Simpson's diversity index over productive rearrangements. TCRdb obtained this table from immuneACCESS and retained in-frame rearrangements with V and J assigned. These tables miss some clones; where compared with another copy, unresolved V genes account for less than half of the shortfall, and the remainder is unexplained. Clone size and V and J calls were adopted from that table, with D and trimming inferred from the DNA. Here the sample has approximately 220,000 clones; roughly 90% occur a single time. The top ten clones comprise about 4% of the sample.

The germline ends are 12 bases apart after V is trimmed by 4 bases and J by 0 bases. From a lookup of the germline V gene, CDR1 and CDR2 are KGHSH and LQKENI. The CDR3 spans 15 residues, from the cysteine through the phenylalanine. The kept DNA is CDR3 alone, 45 bases in frame from the first base. The sequence derives from a woman aged 40 to 55 with acute COVID-19. In this chain, TRBV18 is recombined with TRBJ1-1; TRBD1 might be the D gene, on 5 matching bases. The source material was PBMCs or T cells enriched from blood (not recorded which). The CDR3 reads as follows: CASSQIREMNTEAFF. The nucleotides read TGTGCCAGCTCACAAATCAGGGAAATGAACACTGAAGCTTTCTTT. Reference TRBV18 and TRBJ1-1 proteins supply the regions before and after the CDR3; the full variable domain is: NAGVMQNPRHLVRRRGQEARLRCSPMKGHSHVYWYRQLPEEGLKFMVYLQKENIIDESGMPKERFSAEFPKEGPSILRIQQVVRGDSAAYFCASSQIREMNTEAFFGQGTRLTVV.